This TCR beta chain was recovered during a study of T cell responses to AZD1222 COVID-19 vaccine. Clones were sequenced by immunoSEQ multiplex PCR, and TCRdb holds only the in-frame ones, with some missing. The repertoire holds tens of thousands of clones, with roughly nine tenths as singletons. The CDR3 extends over 13 amino acids. From germline, CDR1 is SQVTM and CDR2 ANQGSEA. The trim removed 4 bases at V and 5 bases at J, leaving 5 bases unmatched. Study results and limitations: It was only after the peak T cell response that any repertoires were sampled. Spike-specific TCR depth and breadth grew after two AZD1222 doses. Among those given AZD1222, only five or six were seropositive at baseline.

About this clone: Its antigen is not identified.

The clonotype originates from an adult who received the AZD1222 COVID-19 vaccine. The V and J genes are TRBV29-1 and TRBJ2-7, with 10 bases fitting TRBD1. Source: peripheral blood, taken 28 days after the second AZD1222 dose. CDR3 region: CSVGQGAFNEQYF. CDR3 nucleotide sequence: TGCAGCGTTGGACAGGGGGCCTTCAACGAGCAGTACTTC.